Presented here are 24 T cell receptor beta chains from one specimen sequenced in a study of blood T cell repertoires in COVID-19. Using immunoSEQ multiplex PCR, the repertoire was profiled, and TCRdb retains in-frame clones only, with some absent. The repertoire includes over 200,000 clones, about 79% of them detected once, and about 2.3% sits in the top ten. Sequencing input: peripheral blood. The source is a man aged 35 to 55 who had recovered from COVID-19.

The chain links TRBV4-3 to TRBJ1-3; D gene unclear. V shed 1 base and J shed 0 bases, with 7 bases lying between them. The germline V gene has CDR1 LGHNA and CDR2 YSLEER. The CDR3 runs 15 residues. The CDR3 loop reads CASSQGLSSGNTIYF. The DNA for the CDR3 is TGCGCCAGCAGCCAAGGTCTCAGCTCTGGAAACACCATATATTTT.

The chain couples TRBV7-8 to TRBJ2-5; TRBD2 matches at 12 bases. The germline V gene encodes CDR1 SGHVS and CDR2 FQNEAQ. After removal of 5 bases from V and 1 base from J, the junction contained 8 bases not matched to a gene. This CDR3 region has 17 residues. The CDR3 region has the DNA TGTGCCAGCAGCGACCATGGACTAGCGGGGCCCCAAGAGACCCAGTACTTC. Protein product: CASSDHGLAGPQETQYF.

V gene TRBV19 combines with J gene TRBJ2-2, with D maybe TRBD1 (6 bases). The CDR3 spans 15 residues. CDR1 is LNHDA, CDR2 SQIVND, per germline (reference sequence). With 7 bases removed from V and 1 base from J, the gap between germline ends came to 13 bases. This CDR3 reads CASTEGVWNTGELFF. In DNA form, the CDR3 reads TGTGCCAGTACTGAGGGGGTATGGAACACCGGGGAGCTGTTTTTT.

This chain connects TRBV18 to TRBJ1-4; D remains ambiguous. CDR1 and CDR2 from the germline V gene are KGHSH and LQKENI. The CDR3 runs to 16 residues. V lost 3 bases, J lost 1 base, and 12 bases lay in between. The CDR3 nucleotides read TGTGCCAGCTCACCGGGCCCAAGGCTAACTAATGAAAAACTGTTTTTT. Protein: CASSPGPRLTNEKLFF. Looking up the rest from reference TRBV18 and TRBJ1-4 gives the full variable domain: NAGVMQNPRHLVRRRGQEARLRCSPMKGHSHVYWYRQLPEEGLKFMVYLQKENIIDESGMPKERFSAEFPKEGPSILRIQQVVRGDSAAYFCASSPGPRLTNEKLFFGSGTQLSVL.

This clone was detected once. The DNA of the CDR3 is TGTGCCAGCAGCTTGATCGGGACAGATTCCTGGAGATATGGCTACACCTTC. It encodes CASSLIGTDSWRYGYTF. This rearrangement joins TRBV5-4 to TRBJ1-2; 7 bases are a match to TRBD1. J gave up 5 bases and V 1 base, and 14 bases lay outside the gene matches. The V gene's germline CDR1 is SGHNT and CDR2 YYREEE (reference sequence). The CDR3 runs to 17 residues.

The chain uses TRBV30 and TRBJ1-6; D may be TRBD1 (5 bases). Germline V gene sequence: CDR1 GTSNPN, CDR2 SVGIG (reference sequence). Trimming pared 0 bases from V and 7 bases from J, leaving 7 bases between. The length of the CDR3 is 13 residues. CDR3 amino acids: CAWSVQDNSPLHF. The CDR3 DNA reads as TGTGCCTGGAGTGTACAGGACAATTCACCCCTCCACTTT.

The V call is TRBV18, the J call TRBJ1-1; perhaps TRBD1 as D (6 bases). CDR1 and CDR2 from the germline V gene are KGHSH and LQKENI. Between the trimmed V and J ends, which lost 1 base and 3 bases, there was a span of 12 bases. CDR3 size: 15 residues. CDR3 DNA sequence: TGTGCCAGCTCACCACTTCCTGAGGGGGACACTGAAGCTTTCTTT. It specifies CASSPLPEGDTEAFF.

The rearrangement joins TRBV11-3 to TRBJ2-1; 11 bases fit TRBD2. CDR1 and CDR2 from the germline V gene are SGHNT and YENEEA. The CDR3 loop spans 14 amino acids. With 5 bases clipped from V and 9 bases from J, the junction kept 6 bases outside the gene matches. The CDR3 DNA follows: TGTGCCAGCAGCGAACTAGCGGGAGTGAGTGAGCAGTTCTTC. This translates into CASSELAGVSEQFF.

This clone appeared a single time. The rearrangement links TRBV25-1 to TRBJ1-2; 7 bases fit TRBD1. Trimming took 8 bases from V and 7 from J; bases not matched to a gene: 16. The CDR3 runs 15 residues. CDR1 and CDR2 from the germline V gene are MGHDK and SYGVNS. CDR3 nucleotides: TGTGCCAGCTACGGACAGGTTGGGGCGGGGCGTGGCTACACCTTC. Translation: CASYGQVGAGRGYTF.

The V and J genes are TRBV10-3 and TRBJ1-2; D uncertain. The CDR3 totals 13 residues. Trimming pared 5 bases from V and 6 bases from J, leaving 13 bases between. Germline loops: CDR1 ENHRY, CDR2 SYGVKD. The DNA of the CDR3 is TGTGCCATCAGTTGGGAGCTCCGGGATGGCTACACCTTC. This codes for CAISWELRDGYTF.

V and J are TRBV3-1 (or the pseudogene TRBV3-2) and TRBJ1-2, with D tentatively TRBD1 (5 bases). Between the trimmed V and J ends, which lost 1 base and 7 bases, there was a span of 10 bases. The germline CDR1 and CDR2 sequences are LGHDT and YNNKEL (reference sequence). The CDR3 extends over 13 amino acids. The CDR3, as DNA: TGTGCCAGCAGCCAAGGGGGGGATGTTGGCTACACCTTC. Its protein is CASSQGGDVGYTF.

The chain couples TRBV9 to TRBJ2-3, with D uncertain. Trimming pared 2 bases from V and 0 bases from J, leaving 4 bases between. This CDR3 contains 13 residues. Germline values: CDR1 SGDLS, CDR2 YYNGEE. The CDR3: CASSVISTDTQYF. CDR3 bases: TGTGCCAGCAGCGTCATTAGCACAGATACGCAGTATTTT.

J is TRBJ2-7 and V is TRBV7-8; 11 positions match TRBD1. With 7 bases clipped from V and 3 bases from J, the junction kept 8 bases outside the gene matches. Per the germline V gene, CDR1 is SGHVS and CDR2 is FQNEAQ. CDR3 size: 15 residues. The CDR3 sequence is CASTLGGTGGYEQYF. In nucleotides, the CDR3 is TGTGCCAGCACCCTCGGTGGGACAGGGGGCTACGAGCAGTACTTC.

The V and J genes are TRBV6-2 or TRBV6-3 and TRBJ2-5; TRBD2 agrees at 10 bases. The CDR3 has 15 amino acids. Per the germline V gene, CDR1 is MNHEY and CDR2 is SVGEGT. With 6 bases clipped from V and 4 bases from J, the junction kept 8 bases outside the gene matches. The CDR3 DNA reads TGTGCCAGCAGCCCCCGACTAGCGGGCTCAGAGACCCAGTACTTC. It is translated as CASSPRLAGSETQYF.

V and J are TRBV12-5 and TRBJ2-4; a weak D match, TRBD1 (8 bases). This CDR3 is built from 16 residues. Germline V gives CDR1 LGHNT, CDR2 FRNRAP. V lost 1 base and J 8 bases, leaving 18 bases between the germline ends. This CDR3 is CASGLAPTGGVDIQYF. The CDR3 DNA is TGTGCTAGTGGTTTGGCCCCTACAGGGGGGGTTGACATTCAGTACTTC.

This chain connects TRBV5-1 to TRBJ1-3, with unresolved D. The ends were cut back, 0 bases at V and 0 bases at J, with 7 bases in the middle. From germline, CDR1 is SGHRS and CDR2 YFSETQ. CDR3 length: 15 residues. The DNA for the CDR3 is TGCGCCAGCAGCTTGGGCGGTCCCTCTGGAAACACCATATATTTT. This codes for CASSLGGPSGNTIYF.

The CDR3 nucleotides read TGTGCCAGCAGCTCAGGGGTGGACTCCTATAATTCACCCCTCCACTTT. It specifies CASSSGVDSYNSPLHF. The chain has TRBV28 and TRBJ1-6; a weak D match, TRBD1 (6 bases). Per the germline V gene, CDR1 is MDHEN and CDR2 is SYDVKM. The V end was cut by 6 bases, the J end by 0 bases, with 12 bases between. CDR3 size: 16 residues.

This chain links TRBV5-1 with TRBJ2-2; D uncertain. Germline assignment: CDR1 SGHRS and CDR2 YFSETQ. V lost 2 bases to trimming and J lost 4 bases, with 12 bases between them. The CDR3 is 15 amino acids. CDR3 sequence (DNA): TGCGCCAGCAGCTTAAACCGAAGGAGCACCGGGGAGCTGTTTTTT. Its protein is CASSLNRRSTGELFF.

The gene calls are TRBV18 and TRBJ1-2, with D hard to call. Germline V gene data show CDR1 as KGHSH and CDR2 as LQKENI. CDR3 length: 13 residues. The V end was cut by 2 bases, the J end by 8 bases, with 12 bases between. The CDR3 spells CASSPDTFFGYTF. CDR3 nucleotide sequence: TGTGCCAGCTCACCAGACACCTTCTTCGGCTACACCTTC.

The chain couples TRBV5-4 to TRBJ2-3, with TRBD2 identical over 9 bases. The CDR3 extends over 16 amino acids. V gave up 4 bases and J gave up 4 bases; unmatched junction bases: 10. Germline-derived CDR1 and CDR2 are SGHNT and YYREEE (reference sequence). Here the CDR3 reads CASSPVAGGQADTQYF. The CDR3 nucleotides read TGTGCCAGCAGCCCCGTGGCGGGGGGGCAGGCAGATACGCAGTATTTT.

This rearrangement joins TRBV3-1 (or the pseudogene TRBV3-2) to TRBJ1-4; weak D call: TRBD1 (6 bases). Germline CDR1 and CDR2: LGHDT and YNNKEL (reference sequence). The CDR3 loop spans 13 amino acids. V was pared by 6 bases and J by 7 bases, with 12 bases between. The CDR3 DNA reads as TGTGCCAGCAGTGACAGGTTAGGTGAAAAACTGTTTTTT. Translated, it gives CASSDRLGEKLFF.

The J gene is TRBJ2-2, the V gene TRBV27; D may be TRBD1 (6 bases). The CDR3 sequence is 13 residues long. V lost 3 bases and J lost 6, with 8 bases in between. Germline CDR1 and CDR2: MNHEY and SMNVEV (reference sequence). DNA for the CDR3: TGTGCCAGCAGTTTGGGGGCCGCCGGGGAGCTGTTTTTT. It yields the protein CASSLGAAGELFF.

CDR3 DNA sequence: TGTGCCAGCAGCACGAAACTAGCGGGAGAGGGGAACACGCAGTATTTT. Translated: CASSTKLAGEGNTQYF. The V call is TRBV5-4, the J call TRBJ2-3; 11 bases align to TRBD2. CDR1 and CDR2 from the germline V gene are SGHNT and YYREEE (reference sequence). The CDR3 loop spans 16 amino acids. The trim removed 4 bases at V and 9 bases at J, leaving 13 bases unmatched.

V and J are TRBV2 and TRBJ2-1; 10 nucleotides agree with TRBD2. Germline V gives CDR1 SNHLY, CDR2 FYNNEI. This CDR3 spans 13 amino acids. V lost 4 bases and J lost 10; bases outside the gene matches: 4. The CDR3: CASSGTSGVEQFF. In DNA form, the CDR3 reads TGTGCCAGCAGTGGGACTAGCGGCGTAGAGCAGTTCTTC.